One sample yielded the 29 T cell receptor beta chains listed below, sequenced in a study of metastatic and nonmetastatic thyroid tumors. The entire patient cohort was treatment-naive prior to thyroid surgery. TCRdb re-called the PCR reads via MiXCR. The repertoire holds approximately 58,000 clones, with approximately 20% as singletons. Specimen: blood. These receptors all come from a female donor with papillary thyroid cancer or a benign thyroid nodule (not recorded which). Some clones in this sample may be carry-over from other donors' samples.

In its sample, this clone was seen many times. V gene TRBV5-1 combines with J gene TRBJ1-2; the match to TRBD1 covers 9 bases. Trimming took 4 bases from V and 8 from J; bases not matched to a gene: 9. CDR1 SGHRS and CDR2 YFSETQ come from the germline V gene. The CDR3 loop spans 14 amino acids. This CDR3 reads CASSVLGQGKGYTF. CDR3 bases: TGCGCCAGCAGCGTTCTCGGACAGGGGAAAGGCTACACCTTC.

In this sample, this clone turned up many times. V usage is TRBV30 and J usage is TRBJ1-2; 12 bases line up with TRBD1. V lost 1 base and J lost 6; bases outside the gene matches: 3. Germline assignment: CDR1 GTSNPN and CDR2 SVGIG (reference sequence). This CDR3 is built from 14 residues. This CDR3 reads CAWSAGQGANGYTF. The CDR3 DNA sequence: TGTGCCTGGAGTGCGGGACAGGGGGCAAATGGCTACACCTTC.

A remark on this clone: One end of the junction varies from germline; a read error may be responsible. This sequence joins TRBV20-1 and TRBJ1-5, with no clear D. This CDR3 region has 15 residues. The V gene's germline CDR1 is DFQATT and CDR2 SNEGSKA (reference sequence). CDR3 region: CSATPGRAGKQPQHF. The CDR3 DNA reads TGCAGTGCCACACCCGGGCGGGCGGGCAAGCAGCCCCAGCATTTT.

A remark on this clone: A read error may be the cause here, since a much bigger clone is one base away. The V gene is TRBV6-1, the J gene TRBJ1-1; 8 nucleotides line up with TRBD1. V was clipped by 6 bases and J by 9 bases; unmatched bases: 6. The CDR3 has 12 amino acids. CDR1 and CDR2 (germline): MNHNS, SASEGT. The CDR3 nucleotides read TGTGCCAGCAGACCGACAGGGGTAAAAGCTTTCTTT. Protein sequence: CASRPTGVKAFF.

The sample holds many counts of this clone. The genes are TRBV18 and TRBJ1-5, with 8 positions matching TRBD1. Germline CDR1 KGHSH, CDR2 LQKENI. The junction had 5 bases not matched to a gene; V was cut back by 3 bases and J by 7 bases. This CDR3 has 14 residues. CDR3 in DNA: TGTGCCAGCTCACCTGACAGGGGTAAACAGCCCCAGCATTTT. Translation: CASSPDRGKQPQHF.

This clone was recorded at least ten times. The chain couples TRBV10-2 to TRBJ1-1; 7 bases align to TRBD1. The trim removed 2 bases at V and 6 bases at J, leaving 3 bases unmatched. There are 13 residues in the CDR3. Looked up from germline, CDR1 is WSHSY and CDR2 is SAAADI. The CDR3, as DNA: TGCGCCAGCAGTGAGGAGCAGGGGGCTGAAGCTTTCTTT. Translated, it gives CASSEEQGAEAFF.

This clone occurred many times. The genes are TRBV7-9 and TRBJ2-7; D possibly corresponds to TRBD2 (6 bases). The CDR3 consists of 15 residues. V lost 6 bases and J lost 4, with 19 bases in between. Germline CDR1 is SEHNR and CDR2 is FQNEAQ (reference sequence). The CDR3 DNA is TGTGCCAGCAGTTATATCCTAGCGCCTTTTTACGAGCAGTACTTC. This encodes CASSYILAPFYEQYF.

This clone was counted ten times or more. The chain is built from TRBV4-2 and TRBJ2-3; 12 bases fit TRBD2. The V and J ends lost 5 bases and 4 bases, in that order; junction bases with no gene match: 7. This CDR3 is 16 amino acids long. The V gene's germline CDR1 is LGHNA and CDR2 YNFKEQ. The CDR3 bases are TGTGCCAGCAGCGACTCGACTAGCGGGAGCGCAGATACGCAGTATTTT. Its translation is CASSDSTSGSADTQYF.

Ten or more counts support this clone. This chain joins TRBV5-1 and TRBJ2-4; 9 nucleotides agree with TRBD2. The CDR3 spans 14 residues. Germline V lookup: CDR1 SGHRS, CDR2 YFSETQ. V lost 5 bases to trimming and J lost 5 bases; unmatched junction nucleotides: 5. CDR3 bases: TGCGCCAGCAGATTAGCGGGAGAACAAAACATTCAGTACTTC. It encodes CASRLAGEQNIQYF. The full variable domain, in which reference TRBV5-1 and TRBJ2-4 provide the parts outside the CDR3, is KAGVTQTPRYLIKTRGQQVTLSCSPISGHRSVSWYQQTPGQGLQFLFEYFSETQRNKGNFPGRFSGRQFSNSRSEMNVSTLELGDSALYLCASRLAGEQNIQYFGAGTRLSVL.

This clone was seen repeatedly, ten times or more. This rearrangement joins TRBV14 to TRBJ2-1; 13 bases agree with TRBD2. CDR1 and CDR2 from the germline V gene are SGHDN and FVKESK. The junction had 5 bases not matched to a gene; V was cut back by 4 bases and J by 8 bases. The CDR3 totals 15 residues. Written as DNA, the CDR3 is TGTGCCAGCAGCCGACTAGCGGGAGGCCAGGATGAGCAGTTCTTC. It yields the protein CASSRLAGGQDEQFF. The whole variable domain, filled in from reference TRBV14 and TRBJ2-1, reads EAGVTQFPSHSVIEKGQTVTLRCDPISGHDNLYWYRRVMGKEIKFLLHFVKESKQDESGMPNNRFLAERTGGTYSTLKVQPAELEDSGVYFCASSRLAGGQDEQFFGPGTRLTVL.

This clone was recorded many times. It may be a read error: a sequence one base away is much more abundant. Because it lacks the conserved phenylalanine or tryptophan at the end, this CDR3 is likely a read error. V gene TRBV28 combines with J gene TRBJ1-6, with 7 bases aligning to TRBD1. J gave up 4 bases and V 6 bases, and 3 bases lay outside the gene matches. The CDR3 extends over 14 amino acids. Germline V CDR1 and CDR2: MDHEN, SYDVKM. CDR3 coding DNA: TGTGCCAGCAGCGGGACAGAGTATAATTCACCCCTCCACCTT. Its protein is CASSGTEYNSPLHL.

This clone was seen at least ten times. The CDR3 DNA reads as TGTGCCAGTAGTATAGGTCCAGACCAGTACAATGAGCAGTTCTTC. Encoded protein: CASSIGPDQYNEQFF. The chain couples TRBV19 to TRBJ2-1; D is unresolved. V lost 1 base to trimming and J lost 4 bases, with 11 bases between them. The CDR3 has 15 residues. Germline V lookup: CDR1 LNHDA, CDR2 SQIVND (reference sequence). Combining the CDR3 with reference TRBV19 and TRBJ2-1 gives the whole variable domain DGGITQSPKYLFRKEGQNVTLSCEQNLNHDAMYWYRQDPGQGLRLIYYSQIVNDFQKGDIAEGYSVSREKKESFPLTVTSAQKNPTAFYLCASSIGPDQYNEQFFGPGTRLTVL.

This sequence joins TRBV11-3 and TRBJ1-2; TRBD1 matches at 10 bases. Germline V gene lookup returns CDR1 SGHNT and CDR2 YENEEA. The ends lost 4 bases at V and 2 bases at J; junction bases unmatched: 1. This CDR3 comprises 14 residues. This CDR3 is CASSWTGGNYGYTF. The CDR3 DNA reads TGTGCCAGCAGCTGGACAGGGGGAAACTATGGCTACACCTTC. Filled out from reference TRBV11-3 and TRBJ1-2, the complete variable domain reads EAGVVQSPRYKIIEKKQPVAFWCNPISGHNTLYWYLQNLGQGPELLIRYENEEAVDDSQLPKDRFSAERLKGVDSTLKIQPAELGDSAVYLCASSWTGGNYGYTFGSGTRLTVV.

Ten or more counts support this clone. The V call is TRBV24-1, the J call TRBJ2-2, with D possibly matching TRBD1 (6 bases). Germline assignment: CDR1 KGHDR and CDR2 SFDVKD. The CDR3 contains 15 residues. Trimming took 0 bases from V and 3 from J, leaving 7 bases between them. The CDR3 bases are TGTGCCACCAGTGATTTGGCAGGGGACACCGGGGAGCTGTTTTTT. Protein product: CATSDLAGDTGELFF.

On this clone itself: The junction departs from germline at one end; a sequencing error may be responsible. The rearrangement joins TRBV7-2 to TRBJ2-3; 11 nucleotides match TRBD2. CDR1 is SGHTA and CDR2 is FQGNSA in the germline V gene. The CDR3 has 13 amino acids. This CDR3 reads CASSLSTSGMTNF. CDR3 DNA sequence: TGTGCCAGCAGCCTCTCGACTAGCGGGATGACGAATTTT.

The table lists this clone with a few counts. A much larger clone lies one base from this, so it may be a read error. The chain carries TRBV19 and TRBJ1-6; D is possibly TRBD1 (6 bases). This CDR3 is 12 amino acids long. Per germline, CDR1 LNHDA and CDR2 SQIVND (reference sequence). CDR3 protein: CASQQGTAPPHF. The CDR3 DNA reads TGTGCCAGCCAACAGGGCACTGCACCCCCCCACTTT.

Many counts were recorded for this clone. The gene calls are TRBV6-1 and TRBJ1-3; a possible D gene is TRBD1 (5 bases). There are 15 residues in the CDR3. The V end lost 3 bases, the J end lost 2 bases, and 11 bases lay between the germline ends. Germline V gene data show CDR1 as MNHNS and CDR2 as SASEGT. The CDR3, as DNA: TGTGCCAGCAGTGACAGGGCTTCAACTGGAAACACCATATATTTT. Its protein product is CASSDRASTGNTIYF.

Many counts were recorded for this clone. This chain joins TRBV6-1 and TRBJ1-4; D not certain. V lost 3 bases and J lost 0, with 8 bases in between. CDR3 length equals 15 residues. Germline CDR1 MNHNS, CDR2 SASEGT. The CDR3 here is CASSEVTATNEKLFF. The CDR3 DNA is TGTGCCAGCAGTGAGGTCACTGCAACTAATGAAAAACTGTTTTTT.

This clone has ten or more counts. This rearrangement joins TRBV5-1 to TRBJ2-5, with D tentatively TRBD1 or TRBD2 (5 bases each). The germline V and J ends were trimmed by 1 base and 5 bases, with 15 bases remaining between them. The CDR3 consists of 15 residues. The germline V gene encodes CDR1 SGHRS and CDR2 YFSETQ. CDR3 region: CASSLMGESGETQYF. For the CDR3, the DNA is TGCGCCAGCAGCTTGATGGGGGAGTCGGGGGAGACCCAGTACTTC.

This clone was seen many times. The chain recombines TRBV5-1 with TRBJ2-2; D might be TRBD1 (6 bases). Germline CDR1 SGHRS, CDR2 YFSETQ. V was clipped by 5 bases and J by 5 bases, with 7 bases between them. The CDR3 runs to 12 residues. This chain's CDR3 is CASSTGTGELFF. In nucleotides, the CDR3 is TGCGCCAGCAGTACAGGGACCGGGGAGCTGTTTTTT.

This clone was seen at least ten times. This chain connects TRBV20-1 to TRBJ1-4; 11 nucleotides align to TRBD1. Germline V CDR1 and CDR2: DFQATT, SNEGSKA (reference sequence). CDR3 length: 15 amino acids. V was clipped by 0 bases and J by 8 bases; unmatched bases: 5. The CDR3 sequence is CSARDWTGGDEKLFF. CDR3 coding DNA: TGCAGTGCTAGAGACTGGACAGGGGGCGACGAAAAACTGTTTTTT.

This clone was seen at least ten times. This chain joins TRBV30 and TRBJ1-1, with unresolved D. CDR3 length equals 12 residues. V lost 0 bases, J lost 3 bases, and 5 bases lay in between. Germline lookup yields CDR1 GTSNPN and CDR2 SVGIG (reference sequence). CDR3 sequence: CAWSVLYTEAFF. CDR3 in DNA: TGTGCCTGGAGTGTACTTTACACTGAAGCTTTCTTT.

A note on this clone: One end of the junction fails to match germline, which may point to a read error. The V and J genes are TRBV11-2 and TRBJ1-3, with D possibly matching TRBD1 (5 bases). Per germline, CDR1 SGHAT and CDR2 FQNNGV. The CDR3 sequence is 14 residues long. CDR3: CASRFAGSGYTIYF. Written as DNA, the CDR3 is TGTGCCAGCAGATTTGCAGGGTCTGGATACACCATATATTTT. Looking up the rest from reference TRBV11-2 and TRBJ1-3 gives the full variable domain: EAGVAQSPRYKIIEKRQSVAFWCNPISGHATLYWYQQILGQGPKLLIQFQNNGVVDDSQLPKDRFSAERLKGVDSTLKIQPAKLEDSAVYLCASRFAGSGYTIYFGEGSWLTVV.

This clone has a count of ten or more. This chain joins TRBV13 and TRBJ2-7, with D tentatively TRBD1 or TRBD2 (6 bases each). Germline V gene data show CDR1 as PRHDT and CDR2 as FYEKMQ (reference sequence). Between the trimmed V and J ends, which lost 8 bases and 0 bases, there was a span of 17 bases. The CDR3 runs 15 residues. The chain's CDR3 is CASGGRDKTSYEQYF. CDR3 nucleotides: TGTGCCAGCGGGGGGCGGGATAAAACCTCCTACGAGCAGTACTTC.

Details on this clone: The junction does not match germline at one end; this may be a read error. The chain combines TRBV4-1 with TRBJ2-2, with no clear D. CDR3 length: 16 residues. Germline V gene data show CDR1 as MGHRA and CDR2 as YSYEKL. The DNA for the CDR3 is TGCGACAGCAGCCAAGAAGGGAAAGGAAACACCGTGCAGCTGTTTTTT. Translated: CDSSQEGKGNTVQLFF.

This clone appeared many times. The CDR3 reads CASRQGGQPQHF. In DNA form, the CDR3 reads TGTGCCAGCAGACAGGGTGGCCAGCCCCAGCATTTT. J is TRBJ1-5 and V is TRBV28; D possibly corresponds to TRBD1 (6 bases). CDR3 length equals 12 residues. The V gene's germline CDR1 is MDHEN and CDR2 SYDVKM. V lost 6 bases and J 7 bases, leaving 10 bases between the germline ends. Looking up the rest from reference TRBV28 and TRBJ1-5 gives the full variable domain: DVKVTQSSRYLVKRTGEKVFLECVQDMDHENMFWYRQDPGLGLRLIYFSYDVKMKEKGDIPEGYSVSREKKERFSLILESASTNQTSMYLCASRQGGQPQHFGDGTRLSIL.

Many counts were recorded for this clone. The V call is TRBV15, the J call TRBJ2-7; 7 bases map to TRBD1. Looked up from germline, CDR1 is LNHNV and CDR2 is YYDKDF (reference sequence). V lost 5 bases to trimming and J lost 3 bases; unmatched junction nucleotides: 7. The CDR3 has 14 amino acids. CDR3 in amino acids: CATSYGTVFYEQYF. The CDR3 bases are TGTGCCACCAGCTATGGGACAGTCTTCTACGAGCAGTACTTC.

This clone was recorded at least ten times. The rearrangement uses TRBV2 and TRBJ1-4, with a weak D call TRBD1 (5 bases). Per germline, CDR1 SNHLY and CDR2 FYNNEI. V was pared by 7 bases and J by 7 bases, with 19 bases between. This CDR3 spans 15 amino acids. CDR3 nucleotides: TGTGCCAGCAAATTTGGTGGGCAGGGCGGTGAAAAACTGTTTTTT. Protein product: CASKFGGQGGEKLFF.

In the case of this clone: An end of the junction does not agree with germline; a read error may underlie this. The chain is built from TRBV2 and TRBJ2-3; 10 nucleotides match TRBD1. Germline V gene sequence: CDR1 SNHLY, CDR2 FYNNEI. The CDR3 consists of 15 residues. The CDR3, as DNA: TGTGCCAGCGTTGTGGACAGGGGGGACACAGATACACAGTATTTT. It translates to CASVVDRGDTDTQYF. The variable domain in full, completed from reference TRBV2 and TRBJ2-3, reads EPEVTQTPSHQVTQMGQEVILRCVPISNHLYFYWYRQILGQKVEFLVSFYNNEISEKSEIFDDQFSVERPDGSNFTLKIRSTKLEDSAMYFCASVVDRGDTDTQYFGPGTRLTVL.